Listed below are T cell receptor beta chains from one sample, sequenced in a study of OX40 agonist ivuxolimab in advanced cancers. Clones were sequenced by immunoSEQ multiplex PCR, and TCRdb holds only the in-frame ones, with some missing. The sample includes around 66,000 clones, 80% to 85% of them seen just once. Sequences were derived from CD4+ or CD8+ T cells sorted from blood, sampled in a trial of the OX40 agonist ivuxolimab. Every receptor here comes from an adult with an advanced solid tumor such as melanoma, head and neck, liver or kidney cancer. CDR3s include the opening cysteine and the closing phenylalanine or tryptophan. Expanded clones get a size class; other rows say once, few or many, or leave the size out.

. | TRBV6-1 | CASSGAGTGSSGNTIYF
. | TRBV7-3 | CASSPHGTPRAEAFF
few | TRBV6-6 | CASSYQGAGSPLHF
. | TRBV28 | CASSTPQGAHYGYTF
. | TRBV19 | CASSTRSTPGPRTANEKLFF
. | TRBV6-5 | CASSYSGGSDEKLFF
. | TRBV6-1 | CASRMNSPLHF
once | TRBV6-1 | CASGYENGYEQYF
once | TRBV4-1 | CASSQVPQGGNQPQHF
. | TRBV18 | CASSSGGASNEQFF
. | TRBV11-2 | CASSLQWDRAVFF
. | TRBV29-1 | CSAAPRSRNTEAFF
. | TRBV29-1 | CSVEGRANYGYTF
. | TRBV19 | CASSNGGWQPQHF
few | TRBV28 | CASRIGGSYEQYF
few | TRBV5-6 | CASSLGTGNSGANVLTF
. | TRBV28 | CASSAPGELHYGYTF
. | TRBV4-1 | CASSQDIRLRGTLFF
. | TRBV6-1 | CASSGGWTGHGNQPQHF
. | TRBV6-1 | CASTTGFTEAFF
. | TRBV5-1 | CASSFLQGSTEAFF
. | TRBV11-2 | CASSPQGAYGNTIYF
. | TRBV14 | CASSQFKTATDTQYF
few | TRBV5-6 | CASSLVGGNTGELFF
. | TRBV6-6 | CASSYEDGSNQPQHF
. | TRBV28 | CASSTTGGGYGYTF
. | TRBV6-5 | CASSSGRQGEQYF
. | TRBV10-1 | CASSENLAAQETQYF
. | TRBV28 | CASSSSLGRETQYF
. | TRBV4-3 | CASSQDRLKGTYSNQPQHF
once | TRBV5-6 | CASSLGASNQPQHF
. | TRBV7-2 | CASSQTSTTDTQYF